This T cell receptor (beta chain) was observed in a study of T cell responses to AZD1222 COVID-19 vaccine. Sequencing was performed with immunoSEQ multiplex PCR; in TCRdb, only in-frame clones are kept and a portion is missing. Reported are some 150,000 clones; the ten largest clones contain about 2.2%. The germline gives CDR1 SGHRS, CDR2 YFSETQ. CDR3 size: 14 residues. Germline trimming cut 3 bases from V and 5 bases from J; bases unmatched to any gene: 4. The specimen was peripheral blood. The sequence came from an adult in good health. The chain links TRBV5-1 to TRBJ1-4, with 7 bases that match TRBD1. This CDR3 is CASSYDRVNEKLFF. CDR3 nucleotides: TGCGCCAGCAGCTACGACAGGGTGAATGAAAAACTGTTTTTT.